The T cell receptor (beta chain) described here comes from a study of cytomegalovirus exposure and HLA in healthy donors (dated by TCRdb to 2016 to 2017). Regarding the complete study: According to an earlier analysis of 587 of the donors, 150 million to 200 million T cells yielded over 90 million unique TCR beta sequences and approximately 300 Gb of sequence data. An early release covering 550 to 700 HLA-typed donors comprised 250 to 350 gigabases of sequencing data and tens of millions of unique TCR sequences. Of the roughly 390 genotyped donors, 75% to 85% were placed in the genetic ancestry cluster associated with self-reported Caucasian donors. The study aimed to test whether signatures of past pathogen exposure could be identified by cataloging public T cell receptors. The T cell repertoires of around 730 subjects were profiled by immunosequencing and related to cytomegalovirus serostatus. In addition to the first cohort of about 650 subjects, a separate validation cohort of over 90 different subjects was used. High-throughput TCR immunosequencing, statistical association of individual TCRs with disease status, and machine learning were combined to predict cytomegalovirus infection status. A later analysis re-examined previously published TCR beta repertoires from around 670 donors and added high-resolution HLA genotyping to investigate patterns of TCR occurrence. Rather than using new phenotypic data, the later analysis identified candidate immune exposures from TCR beta sequences and from how often those sequences occurred across donors. In an earlier analysis of more than 550 of the donors, high-throughput TCR beta sequencing was used to judge whether each TCR beta V gene segment behaved as functional or pseudogenic. Donor age, sex, ethnicity and CMV serostatus were compiled together with the repertoire data. A later genetic analysis took genome-wide SNP genotypes for about three fifths of the roughly 670 donors and used that subset as a discovery cohort. Every repertoire in the discovery cohort had been generated on one and the same sequencing platform. Both class I and class II loci were covered by HLA typing, at four-digit resolution. The number of typed donors differed by locus: about 629-640 for A, B, C, DRB1 and DQB1; 522 for DQA1; about 600 for DPA1; and 450 to 480 for DPB1. Roughly 5 DR-DQ haplotypes were handled as single units for association and clustering, since linkage in the cohort was strong. On average, around 240,000 unique TCR beta nucleotide sequences were sequenced per donor among several hundred genotyped donors of the cohort, with 15% to 20% of those sequences being non-productive. General conclusions and limits of the study: Strong co-occurrence of HLA alleles, especially DR and DQ, made assigning TCR associations to individual alleles difficult. In a later genetic analysis, fewer N-insertions in productive TCRs were reported among donors in an Asian-associated ancestry cluster than the approximately 670-donor mean. A later analysis associated about 17,000 TCR beta sequences with specific HLA alleles at a false discovery rate of 0.05. In a later analysis, the rate of TCR association differed among HLA loci, with DRB1 alleles having the most associated TCRs and HLA-C alleles having the fewest. Most TCR sequences were observed very rarely across donors, whereas some public TCRs were present in many individuals. A further reported finding was that TCR beta sequences accurately predicted the HLA-A and HLA-B alleles for most subjects in the first cohort. Roughly uniform sequencing depth across donors was assumed in presence/absence analyses, although this assumption may not hold. The 87-base-pair reads could not distinguish some IMGT-functional V segments, including TRBV6-2 and TRBV6-3, so those segments were excluded. A later analysis reported that several top co-occurrence clusters appeared linked to parvovirus B19, influenza, CMV and Epstein-Barr virus. Because some donors lacked HLA typing at each locus, the association tests relied only on the typed subset. The earlier analysis of fewer than 750 of the donors excluded 15 to 20 rarely observed V segments, including chromosome 9 orphons, because counts were too low. For the cohort, immune exposure information was limited to CMV serostatus. According to the authors, the approach could potentially be generalized to other disease states and immunological phenotypes. A total of fewer than 200 TCR beta chains were listed by the study as associated with cytomegalovirus. The classifier was reported to diagnose cytomegalovirus status with high specificity and sensitivity in both the original cohort and the validation cohort. In vitro tests confirmed that three of the cytomegalovirus-associated TCR beta chains recognize cytomegalovirus antigens. In an earlier analysis of some 640 of the donors, most TCR beta V segments were observed in productive rearrangements about 87% or about 30% of the time, broadly matching IMGT annotations. A later analysis found that HLA-associated TCR beta chains were more clonally expanded and had lower generation probabilities than equally common non-associated chains. A later analysis found that most CMV-associated TCR beta chains appeared HLA-restricted, with HLA associations seemingly driven largely by CMV exposure. A later genetic analysis associated a missense DCLRE1C variant with V-gene and J-gene trimming of TCR beta chains, and an independent cohort replicated the association. Correlated functional status among segregating V segments might reflect linkage disequilibrium, but an unknown experimental factor could not be ruled out. This cohort had only TCR beta chains sequenced, and the lack of alpha or paired-chain data limited which features could be detected. The sequencing pipeline was judged likely to have produced a cluster of highly shared sequence variants as a technical artifact.

The cohort was made up of 650 to 700 healthy bone marrow donors. At the time of sampling, every cohort member was nominally healthy, though immune exposures that went unrecorded were likely present. The donor was CMV seropositive and was included in the group of 289 seropositive cohort members. A peripheral blood sample was collected from each donor, and TCR beta sequencing was performed on peripheral blood mononuclear cells. Genomic DNA extraction from the blood cell samples was performed with the Qiagen DNeasy Blood Extraction Kit. Reading the germline V gene gives CDR1 SGDLS and CDR2 YYNGEE. The CDR3 runs 18 residues from the cysteine to the phenylalanine. The retained sequence is limited to the CDR3, 54 bases, with the frame set at the first base. V loses 3 bases at its end and J loses 7 bases; junction bases beyond the gene matches: 17. Libraries were made using the immunoSEQ multiplex PCR assay. A mixture of 60 forward primers for TCR Vbeta segments and 13 reverse primers for TCR Jbeta segments was used in the multiplex PCR. Amplification of the CDR3 region of rearranged TCR beta genes was performed with a multiplex PCR assay on genomic DNA. On the Illumina HiSeq System, the amplified TCR beta libraries were sequenced as 87-base-pair reads. In the paper's pipeline: A later analysis counted around 72 million unique TCR beta chains across the 666 repertoires, and roughly 11 million of these chains were shared by at least two donors. Raw reads were error-corrected and collapsed into unique sequences by a nearest-neighbor algorithm in which closely related sequences were merged to remove PCR and sequencing errors. V, D and J gene segments were assigned by aligning CDR3 sequences to IMGT reference sequences. Each retained sequence needed at least a six-nucleotide match to both a V gene segment and a J gene segment. Rearrangements were called productive when the CDR3 lacked stop codons and stayed in frame with V and J; all others were non-productive. CDR3 was defined by IMGT convention, running from the second conserved V-encoded cysteine to the conserved J-encoded phenylalanine. Sequences without an unambiguous match to a single V gene segment were excluded from the earlier analysis of several hundred of the donors. In an earlier analysis of several hundred of the donors, a V segment was called functional when productive rearrangements were above 56.7%, and segregating when the standard deviation between donors exceeded 5%. To diagnose cytomegalovirus status from the catalog of TCR beta chain sequences, a statistical classification framework was built. In a later analysis, V and J genes were assigned by comparing TCR nucleotide sequences against IMGT/GENE-DB human TR gene sequences. In a later analysis, CDR3 sequences and most-parsimonious VDJ recombination scenarios were assigned using the TCRdist pipeline. A later analysis defined each TCR beta chain by its CDR3 amino acid sequence plus V-gene family, and excluded reads lacking a unique V-gene family. A later analysis removed 592 highly shared, low-generation-probability nucleotide sequences to deal with suspected cross-contamination and a sequencing artifact. A later analysis calculated a clonal expansion index for each public chain from normalized within-repertoire ranks of inferred template counts. A later analysis computed generation probabilities with a VDJ recombination model fitted to out-of-frame rearrangements, and checked the results against IGoR. A later analysis scored TCR-TCR, TCR-HLA and TCR-CMV co-occurrence with hypergeometric tests, applying a repertoire-size bias correction to TCR pairs. A later analysis estimated false discovery rates by permuting HLA or CMV assignments 20 times. In a later analysis, co-occurring TCRs were grouped using DBSCAN, and TCRdist sequence similarity was added for clustering within HLA-allele-positive subsets. For co-occurrence clustering, repertoires with fewer than 30,000 or more than 120,000 public chains were excluded, along with about five repertoires with anomalous nucleotide sharing. TCRdb retrieved this table from immuneACCESS and kept in-frame rearrangements only. Not all clones are present; in checked studies, unresolved V genes account for under half, and no reason is known for the remainder. V, J and clone size derive from that table, while D and trimming were established from the DNA sequence. Present in this sample are approximately 160,000 clones, roughly 80% of which were seen just once. 4.5% of the sample rests with the top ten.

Worth noting for this clone: Its antigen is unknown. Qualities for individual bases were not recorded, and no much larger clone is one base off.

The sequence links TRBV9 to TRBJ1-4, and TRBD1 matches 8 of the central bases. The receptor's source is a woman between 50 and 59 years old in good health and CMV-seropositive. Specimen: PBMCs. In nucleotides, the sequence is TGTGCCAGCAGCGCCACCCCTGGCCAGGGGGCTTGGGGTGAAAAACTGTTTTTT. This encodes CASSATPGQGAWGEKLFF.